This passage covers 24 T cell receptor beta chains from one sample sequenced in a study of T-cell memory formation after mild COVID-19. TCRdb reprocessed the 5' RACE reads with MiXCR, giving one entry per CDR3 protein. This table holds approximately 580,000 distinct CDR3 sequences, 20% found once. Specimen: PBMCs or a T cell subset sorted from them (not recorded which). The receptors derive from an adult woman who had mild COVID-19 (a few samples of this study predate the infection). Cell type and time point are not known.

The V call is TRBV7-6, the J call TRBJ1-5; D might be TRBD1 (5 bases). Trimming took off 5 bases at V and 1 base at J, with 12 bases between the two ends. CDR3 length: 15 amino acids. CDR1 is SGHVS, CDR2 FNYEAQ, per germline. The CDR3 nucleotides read TGTGCCAGCAGCCCCCACGAGGGGAGCAATCAGCCCCAGCATTTT. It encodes CASSPHEGSNQPQHF.

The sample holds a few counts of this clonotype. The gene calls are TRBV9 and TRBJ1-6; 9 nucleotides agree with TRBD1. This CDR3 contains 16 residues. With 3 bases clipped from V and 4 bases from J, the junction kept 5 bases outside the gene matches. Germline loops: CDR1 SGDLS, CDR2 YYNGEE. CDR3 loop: CASSEPGQGYNSPLHF. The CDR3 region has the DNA TGTGCCAGCAGCGAACCGGGACAGGGTTATAATTCACCCCTCCACTTT.

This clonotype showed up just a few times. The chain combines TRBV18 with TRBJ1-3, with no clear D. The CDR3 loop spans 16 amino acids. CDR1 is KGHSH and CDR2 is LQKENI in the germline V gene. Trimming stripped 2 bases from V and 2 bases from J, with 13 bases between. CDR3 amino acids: CASSPSAGKTGNTIYF. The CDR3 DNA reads TGTGCCAGCTCACCAAGCGCGGGGAAAACTGGAAACACCATATATTTT.

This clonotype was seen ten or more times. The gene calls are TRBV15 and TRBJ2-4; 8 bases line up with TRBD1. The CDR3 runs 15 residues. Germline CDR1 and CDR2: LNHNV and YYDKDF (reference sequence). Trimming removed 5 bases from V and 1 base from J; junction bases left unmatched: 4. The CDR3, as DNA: TGTGCCACCAGCCCAGGGGGCCCGGCCAAAAACATTCAGTACTTC. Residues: CATSPGGPAKNIQYF.

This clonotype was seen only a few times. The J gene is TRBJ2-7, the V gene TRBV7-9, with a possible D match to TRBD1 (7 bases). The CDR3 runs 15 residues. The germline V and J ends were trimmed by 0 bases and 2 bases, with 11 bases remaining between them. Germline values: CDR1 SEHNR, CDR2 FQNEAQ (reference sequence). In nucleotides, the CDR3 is TGTGCCAGCAGCTTAGCTGGCAGGGGGGCCTACGAGCAGTACTTC. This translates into CASSLAGRGAYEQYF.

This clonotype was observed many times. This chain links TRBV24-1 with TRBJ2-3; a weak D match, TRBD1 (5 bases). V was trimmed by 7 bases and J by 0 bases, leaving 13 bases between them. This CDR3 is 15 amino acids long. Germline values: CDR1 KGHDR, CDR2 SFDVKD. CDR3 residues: CATRDSLTSTDTQYF. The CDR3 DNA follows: TGTGCCACCAGAGACAGTTTAACTAGCACAGATACGCAGTATTTT.

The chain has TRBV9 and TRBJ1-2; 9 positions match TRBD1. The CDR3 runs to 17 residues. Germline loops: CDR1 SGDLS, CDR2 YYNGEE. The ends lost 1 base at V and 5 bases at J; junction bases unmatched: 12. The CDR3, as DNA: TGTGCCAGCAGCGTACATTACGCCGGGACAGGGTTTTATGGCTACACCTTC. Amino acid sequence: CASSVHYAGTGFYGYTF. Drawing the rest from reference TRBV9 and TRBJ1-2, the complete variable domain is DSGVTQTPKHLITATGQRVTLRCSPRSGDLSVYWYQQSLDQGLQFLIQYYNGEERAKGNILERFSAQQFPDLHSELNLSSLELGDSALYFCASSVHYAGTGFYGYTFGSGTRLTVV.

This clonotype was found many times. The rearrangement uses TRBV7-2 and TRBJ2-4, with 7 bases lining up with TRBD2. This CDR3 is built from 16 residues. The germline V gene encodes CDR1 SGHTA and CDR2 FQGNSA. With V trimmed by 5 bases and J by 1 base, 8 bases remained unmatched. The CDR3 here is CASSDRLAGAKNIQYF. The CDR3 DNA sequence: TGTGCCAGCAGCGACCGACTAGCCGGGGCCAAAAACATTCAGTACTTC.

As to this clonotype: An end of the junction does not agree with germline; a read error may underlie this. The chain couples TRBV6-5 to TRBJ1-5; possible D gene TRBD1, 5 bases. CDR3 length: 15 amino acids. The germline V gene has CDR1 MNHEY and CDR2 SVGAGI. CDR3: CATSRTRDSNQPQHF. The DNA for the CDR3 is TGTGCCACCAGTAGAACCAGGGACAGCAATCAGCCCCAGCATTTT.

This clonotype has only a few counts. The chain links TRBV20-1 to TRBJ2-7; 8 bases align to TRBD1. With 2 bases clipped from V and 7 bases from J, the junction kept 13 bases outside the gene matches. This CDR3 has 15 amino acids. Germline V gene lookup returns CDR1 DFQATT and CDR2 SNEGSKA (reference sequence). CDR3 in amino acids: CSARSVFQGAGEQYF. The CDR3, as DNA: TGCAGTGCTAGATCTGTCTTCCAGGGGGCGGGAGAGCAGTACTTC.

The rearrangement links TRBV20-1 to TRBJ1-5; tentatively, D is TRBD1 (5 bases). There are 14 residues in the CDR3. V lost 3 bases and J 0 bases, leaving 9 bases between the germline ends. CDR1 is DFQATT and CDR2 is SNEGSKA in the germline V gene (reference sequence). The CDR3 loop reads CSASPGVSNQPQHF. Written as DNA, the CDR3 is TGCAGTGCTAGTCCGGGGGTTAGCAATCAGCCCCAGCATTTT.

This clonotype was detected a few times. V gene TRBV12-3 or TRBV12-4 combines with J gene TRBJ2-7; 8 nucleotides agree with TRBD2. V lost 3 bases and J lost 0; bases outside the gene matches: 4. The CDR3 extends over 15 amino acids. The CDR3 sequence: CASSFVSGGSYEQYF. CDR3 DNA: TGTGCCAGCAGTTTTGTGAGCGGGGGCTCCTACGAGCAGTACTTC.

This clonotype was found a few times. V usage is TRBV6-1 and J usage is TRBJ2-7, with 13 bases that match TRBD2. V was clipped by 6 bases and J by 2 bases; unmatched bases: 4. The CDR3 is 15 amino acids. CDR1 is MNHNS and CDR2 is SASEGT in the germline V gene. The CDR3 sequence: CASSEGLAGTYEQYF. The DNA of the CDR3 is TGTGCCAGCAGCGAGGGACTAGCGGGAACCTACGAGCAGTACTTC.

This CDR3 reads CASSQDPGDYGYTF. For the CDR3, the DNA is TGCGCCAGCAGCCAAGACCCAGGGGACTATGGCTACACCTTC. J is TRBJ1-2 and V is TRBV4-1, with a weak D call TRBD1 (6 bases). This CDR3 is 14 amino acids long. The germline V gene encodes CDR1 MGHRA and CDR2 YSYEKL. V dropped 0 bases and J dropped 3 bases, with 8 bases sitting between them.

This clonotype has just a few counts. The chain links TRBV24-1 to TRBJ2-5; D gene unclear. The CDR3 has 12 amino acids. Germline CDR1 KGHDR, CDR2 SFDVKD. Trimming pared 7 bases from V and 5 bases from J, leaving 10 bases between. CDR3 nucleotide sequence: TGTGCCACCAGGGGCGCAGACGAGACCCAGTACTTC. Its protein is CATRGADETQYF.

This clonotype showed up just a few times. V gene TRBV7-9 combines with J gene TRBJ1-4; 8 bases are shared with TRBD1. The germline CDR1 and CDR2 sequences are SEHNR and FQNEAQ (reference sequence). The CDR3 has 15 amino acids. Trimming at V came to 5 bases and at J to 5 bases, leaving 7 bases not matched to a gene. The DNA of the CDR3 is TGTGCCAGCAGCCGAGGACAGGGACTAAATGAAAAACTGTTTTTT. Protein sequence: CASSRGQGLNEKLFF. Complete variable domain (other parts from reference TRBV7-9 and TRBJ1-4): DTGVSQNPRHKITKRGQNVTFRCDPISEHNRLYWYRQTLGQGPEFLTYFQNEAQLEKSRLLSDRFSAERPKGSFSTLEIQRTEQGDSAMYLCASSRGQGLNEKLFFGSGTQLSVL.

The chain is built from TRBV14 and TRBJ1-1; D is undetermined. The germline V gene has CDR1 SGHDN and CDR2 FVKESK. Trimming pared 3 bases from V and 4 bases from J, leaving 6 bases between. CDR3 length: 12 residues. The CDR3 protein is CASSHGITEAFF. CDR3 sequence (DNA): TGTGCCAGCAGCCACGGGATCACTGAAGCTTTCTTT.

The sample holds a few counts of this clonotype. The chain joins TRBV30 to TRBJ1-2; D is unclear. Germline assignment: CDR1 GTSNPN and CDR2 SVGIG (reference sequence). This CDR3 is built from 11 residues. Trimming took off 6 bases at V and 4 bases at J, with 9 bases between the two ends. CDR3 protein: CACVGPYGYTF. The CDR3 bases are TGTGCCTGCGTAGGGCCCTATGGCTACACCTTC. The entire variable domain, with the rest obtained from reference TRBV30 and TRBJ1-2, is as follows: SQTIHQWPATLVQPVGSPLSLECTVEGTSNPNLYWYRQAAGRGLQLLFYSVGIGQISSEVPQNLSASRPQDRQFILSSKKLLLSDSGFYLCACVGPYGYTFGSGTRLTVV.

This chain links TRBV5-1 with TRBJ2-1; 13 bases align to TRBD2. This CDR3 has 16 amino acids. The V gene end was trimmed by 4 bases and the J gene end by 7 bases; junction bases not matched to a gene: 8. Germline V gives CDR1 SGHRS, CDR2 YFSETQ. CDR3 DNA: TGCGCCAGCAGCCGGTGGACTAGCGGGAGTGGGAATGAGCAGTTCTTC. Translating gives CASSRWTSGSGNEQFF.

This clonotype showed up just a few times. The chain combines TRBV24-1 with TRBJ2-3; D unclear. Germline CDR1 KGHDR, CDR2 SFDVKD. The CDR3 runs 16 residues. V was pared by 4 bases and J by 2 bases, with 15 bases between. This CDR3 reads CATSDPEGSHTDTQYF. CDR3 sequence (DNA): TGTGCCACCAGTGACCCTGAAGGCTCCCACACAGATACGCAGTATTTT.

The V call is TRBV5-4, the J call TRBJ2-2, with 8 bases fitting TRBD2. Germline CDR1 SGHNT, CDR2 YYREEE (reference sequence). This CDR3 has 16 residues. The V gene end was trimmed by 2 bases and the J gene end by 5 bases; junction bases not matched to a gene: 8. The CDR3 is CASSFSGGAWTGELFF. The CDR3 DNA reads TGTGCCAGCAGCTTTTCCGGGGGGGCGTGGACCGGGGAGCTGTTTTTT.

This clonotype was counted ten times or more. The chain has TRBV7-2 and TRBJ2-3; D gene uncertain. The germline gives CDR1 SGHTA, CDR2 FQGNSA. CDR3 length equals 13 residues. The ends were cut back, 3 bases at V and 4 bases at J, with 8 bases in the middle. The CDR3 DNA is TGTGCCAGCAGCTTGGCCTCGGCAGATACGCAGTATTTT. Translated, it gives CASSLASADTQYF.

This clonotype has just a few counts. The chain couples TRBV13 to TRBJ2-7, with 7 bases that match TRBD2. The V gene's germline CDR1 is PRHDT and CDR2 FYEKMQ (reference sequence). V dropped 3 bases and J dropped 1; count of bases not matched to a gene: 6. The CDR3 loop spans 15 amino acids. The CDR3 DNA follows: TGTGCCAGCAGCTTCGGGGGAGGGAGGTCCTACGAGCAGTACTTC. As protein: CASSFGGGRSYEQYF. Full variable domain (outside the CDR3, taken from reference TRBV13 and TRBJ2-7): AAGVIQSPRHLIKEKRETATLKCYPIPRHDTVYWYQQGPGQDPQFLISFYEKMQSDKGSIPDRFSAQQFSDYHSELNMSSLELGDSALYFCASSFGGGRSYEQYFGPGTRLTVT.

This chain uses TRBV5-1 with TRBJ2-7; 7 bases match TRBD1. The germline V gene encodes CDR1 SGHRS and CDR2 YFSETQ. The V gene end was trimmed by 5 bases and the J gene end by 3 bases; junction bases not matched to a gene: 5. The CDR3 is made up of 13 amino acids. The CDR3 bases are TGCGCCAGCAGAGGGGGCATAGACTACGAGCAGTACTTC. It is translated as CASRGGIDYEQYF.